Listed below are T cell receptor beta chains from one sample, sequenced in a study of OX40 agonist ivuxolimab in advanced cancers. The data were produced by immunoSEQ multiplex PCR, yet TCRdb's version contains in-frame clones alone and is incomplete. The sample records about 120,000 clones, approximately 90% being singletons. This material consisted of CD4+ or CD8+ T cells sorted from blood, taken in a trial of the OX40 agonist ivuxolimab. Every receptor here comes from an adult with an advanced solid tumor such as melanoma, head and neck, liver or kidney cancer. Both conserved end residues are part of each CDR3. A D gene is named only where the DNA matches it firmly. The size of a clone is reported for some rows only, either as once, few or many, or as a class for expanded clones.

v_gene,j_gene,abundance,d_gene,CDR3aa,CDR3nt
TRBV6-6,TRBJ1-5,once,NA,CASSRLNQPQHF,TGTGCCAGCTCGCGCCTGAATCAGCCCCAGCATTTT
TRBV4-3,TRBJ1-5,NA,NA,CASSQGGNQPQHF,TGCGCCAGCAGCCAGGGGGGGAATCAGCCCCAGCATTTT
TRBV7-2,TRBJ2-5,NA,NA,CASSYSGGPQETQYF,TGTGCCAGCAGCTATTCGGGGGGCCCTCAAGAGACCCAGTACTTC
TRBV6-5,TRBJ1-4,NA,TRBD1,CASSRDRGWEKLFF,TGTGCCAGCAGTCGGGACAGGGGCTGGGAAAAACTGTTTTTT
TRBV7-2,TRBJ2-3,NA,TRBD2,CASSEGLAGFTDTQYF,TGTGCCAGCAGCGAAGGACTAGCGGGTTTCACAGATACGCAGTATTTT
TRBV19,TRBJ1-1,NA,NA,CASSIWGTNTEAFF,TGTGCCAGTAGTATATGGGGGACGAACACTGAAGCTTTCTTT
TRBV6-6,TRBJ2-3,NA,NA,CASSWAGFTDTQYF,TGTGCCAGCAGTTGGGCGGGGTTCACAGATACGCAGTATTTT
TRBV30,TRBJ2-7,NA,NA,CAWSGQGGPPYEQYF,TGTGCCTGGAGTGGACAGGGAGGGCCCCCCTACGAGCAGTACTTC
TRBV28,TRBJ1-6,once,NA,CASSPATGMKNSPLHF,TGTGCCAGCAGCCCCGCCACAGGGATGAAGAATTCACCCCTCCACTTT
TRBV30,TRBJ1-3,once,TRBD1,CAWSELRGPPGNTIYF,TGTGCCTGGAGTGAGCTAAGGGGGCCCCCTGGAAACACCATATATTTT
TRBV5-4,TRBJ2-2,few,NA,CASSQGGGTGELFF,TGTGCCAGCAGCCAGGGAGGGGGGACCGGGGAGCTGTTTTTT
TRBV10-2,TRBJ2-5,NA,NA,CASTDRLQETQYF,TGCGCCAGCACTGACAGACTCCAAGAGACCCAGTACTTC